This T cell receptor (beta chain) was identified during a study of post-analysis software for immune sequencing data. Study-wide background: The disease courses spanned relapsing-remitting, secondary progressive and progressive-relapsing forms of multiple sclerosis.

The V and J ends lost 7 bases and 2 bases respectively, with 21 bases between them. The V gene's germline CDR1 is MDHEN and CDR2 SYDVKM. The CDR3 contains 16 residues. Findings and caveats of the study: F measure grouped same-batch samples tightly together. In patients, roughly five TRBV segments were more frequent than in controls, with TRBV5-6, TRBV5-1 and TRBV20-1 among them. Controls showed significantly higher normalized Chao1 diversity than did multiple sclerosis patients.

Turning to this clonotype: The antigen is not known.

The library was made from cDNA and included unique molecular identifiers. T cells numbering roughly 0.9 to 10 million yielded cDNA molecules that totaled roughly 500,000. In TCRdb, the PCR reads were re-called with MiXCR into one record per CDR3 protein. Of 450,000 or so distinct CDR3 sequences detected, around 40% appear once; the ten largest clones hold around an eighth. The clonotype originates from a girl between 5 and 17 years old with multiple sclerosis. Sequenced sample: blood. The V and J genes are TRBV28 and TRBJ2-7, with D perhaps assigned TRBD1 or TRBD2 (5 bases each). CDR3 in amino acids: CASTPSYWGSTYEQYF. CDR3 DNA sequence: TGTGCCAGCACCCCGAGTTATTGGGGGAGTACCTACGAGCAGTACTTC.